This record concerns one T cell receptor (beta chain) sequence. Other DNA sequences of this sample code for an identical CDR3. This sample stems from a study of blood T cell repertoires in COVID-19. Study at large: Whether acute or convalescent, the COVID-19 samples came from the United States, Italy and Spain.

This CDR3 is built from 12 residues. The junction had 4 bases not matched to a gene; V was cut back by 4 bases and J by 8 bases. Enrollees, about 18 to 95 years old, lived in 24 US areas. Participants had their cohort set by participant-reported clinical history. The authors' processing: Estimates of nucleated cell counts were drawn from the amplification of reference gene primers. Data came from immunoSEQ multiplex PCR; TCRdb stores just in-frame clones and leaves some out. V, J and clone size are those of that table, while D and trimming were read from the DNA. The sample has fewer than 350,000 clones, under 95% seen once.

The V gene is TRBV12-3 or TRBV12-4, the J gene TRBJ1-2; 7 nucleotides agree with TRBD1. Sequences were obtained from PBMCs or T cells enriched from blood (not recorded which). The source of this sequence is a woman in her thirties or forties with acute COVID-19. The CDR3 DNA reads as TGTGCCAGCAGTTCTGACAGGGTCGGCTACACCTTC. This translates into CASSSDRVGYTF.